The 30 T cell receptor beta chains listed next were all sequenced from one sample in a study of shared clonotypes between healthy human individuals. Produced via immunoSEQ multiplex PCR; TCRdb's table is partial and in-frame only. The sample shows approximately 980,000 clones, about three quarters of them seen only once. Sequenced input: memory CD4+ T cells sorted from blood. The subset here: CD45RA-negative fraction. The source is a man aged 18 to 29 in good health.

The chain recombines TRBV7-2 with TRBJ1-2, with 7 nucleotides matching TRBD1. V was pared by 4 bases and J by 4 bases, with 9 bases of the junction left unmatched. The CDR3 runs 15 residues. Germline CDR1 SGHTA, CDR2 FQGNSA. The DNA of the CDR3 is TGTGCCAGCAGCTCCTCAGGGGGTATGGGCTATGGCTACACCTTC. As protein: CASSSSGGMGYGYTF.

The chain has TRBV10-3 and TRBJ1-5; D gene uncertain. Germline V lookup: CDR1 ENHRY, CDR2 SYGVKD. V shed 0 bases and J shed 0 bases, with 12 bases lying between them. The CDR3 sequence is 17 residues long. In DNA, the CDR3 is TGTGCCATCAGTGAGTCAAACGGCCCTAATAGCAATCAGCCCCAGCATTTT. This sequence encodes CAISESNGPNSNQPQHF.

The chain links TRBV7-9 to TRBJ2-1; 7 nucleotides agree with TRBD2. V was clipped by 3 bases and J by 7 bases; unmatched bases: 9. This CDR3 contains 15 residues. CDR1 and CDR2 from the germline V gene are SEHNR and FQNEAQ (reference sequence). The CDR3 region has the DNA TGTGCCAGCAGCTTTGTGGGGGGGAGAGAGAATGAGCAGTTCTTC. Its translation: CASSFVGGRENEQFF.

This clone has a handful of counts. This CDR3 is also generated by other DNA sequences in the sample. The chain employs TRBV9 and TRBJ2-1; the D is unclear. Germline CDR1 and CDR2: SGDLS and YYNGEE. The length of the CDR3 is 14 residues. V was cut by 1 base and J by 1 base, with 6 bases left in between. The CDR3 reads CASSVSGSYNEQFF. The CDR3 DNA sequence: TGTGCCAGCAGCGTATCCGGGTCCTACAATGAGCAGTTCTTC.

This clone was counted once. The chain carries TRBV30 and TRBJ2-7; 12 bases fit TRBD2. The CDR3 is 17 amino acids. Looked up from germline, CDR1 is GTSNPN and CDR2 is SVGIG (reference sequence). Trimming at V came to 2 bases and at J to 2 bases, leaving 10 bases not matched to a gene. CDR3 loop: CAWSLASGGARAYEQYF. The CDR3 bases are TGTGCCTGGAGTCTGGCTAGCGGGGGGGCCAGGGCCTACGAGCAGTACTTC.

This sequence joins TRBV15 and TRBJ1-3; the D is unclear. The CDR3 length is 15 residues. V lost 0 bases, J lost 0 bases, and 6 bases lay in between. In germline, CDR1 is LNHNV, CDR2 YYDKDF (reference sequence). The CDR3 spells CATSREYGSGNTIYF. CDR3 bases: TGTGCCACCAGCAGAGAGTATGGCTCTGGAAACACCATATATTTT.

J is TRBJ2-7 and V is TRBV15; D possibly uses TRBD1 or TRBD2 (5 bases each). Germline assignment: CDR1 LNHNV and CDR2 YYDKDF (reference sequence). V was shortened by 0 bases and J by 4 bases, with 16 bases between the two germline ends. The CDR3 spans 16 residues. Written as DNA, the CDR3 is TGTGCCACCAGCAGAGATCAGACCGGGGCGAAATACGAGCAGTACTTC. It encodes CATSRDQTGAKYEQYF.

The rearrangement joins TRBV7-2 to TRBJ2-7; 7 bases are shared with TRBD1. V gave up 5 bases and J gave up 0 bases; unmatched junction bases: 4. This CDR3 has 14 amino acids. Germline V gene sequence: CDR1 SGHTA, CDR2 FQGNSA. The CDR3 reads CASSVGTASYEQYF. CDR3 nucleotide sequence: TGTGCCAGCAGCGTCGGGACAGCCTCCTACGAGCAGTACTTC.

V gene TRBV11-2 combines with J gene TRBJ2-4; a weak D match, TRBD1 (5 bases). The CDR3 extends over 17 amino acids. The germline V and J ends were trimmed by 2 bases and 6 bases, with 20 bases remaining between them. Germline V gene lookup returns CDR1 SGHAT and CDR2 FQNNGV. The CDR3 loop reads CASSLTGQSGWANIQYF. The CDR3 DNA sequence: TGTGCCAGCAGCTTAACCGGACAATCGGGTTGGGCAAACATTCAGTACTTC.

This chain joins TRBV5-1 and TRBJ2-6; 8 bases align to TRBD1. V shed 4 bases, J shed 2 bases, and the junction held 8 bases outside the gene matches. The CDR3 has 17 residues. Germline V gene data show CDR1 as SGHRS and CDR2 as YFSETQ. The CDR3 region has the DNA TGCGCCAGCAGCACCCCGACAGGGGCCCCTGGGGCCAACGTCCTGACTTTC. Protein product: CASSTPTGAPGANVLTF.

V is TRBV7-6 and J is TRBJ2-2, with a tentative D call TRBD1 (6 bases). The CDR3 covers 15 residues. CDR1 and CDR2 from the germline V gene are SGHVS and FNYEAQ. With 1 base removed from V and 10 bases from J, the gap between germline ends came to 16 bases. CDR3 sequence (DNA): TGTGCCAGCAGCTTAGGGATGGACAGAGCTCAGGAGCTGTTTTTT. Translating gives CASSLGMDRAQELFF.

A single count supports this clone. This rearrangement joins TRBV5-6 to TRBJ2-7; the D gene is possibly TRBD2 (6 bases). Germline-derived CDR1 and CDR2 are SGHDT and YYEEEE. V was shortened by 3 bases and J by 7 bases, with 20 bases between the two germline ends. The length of the CDR3 is 15 residues. The CDR3, as DNA: TGTGCCAGCAGCTCTACCGGGACTGCTTCTCTGGAGCAGTACTTC. It yields the protein CASSSTGTASLEQYF. The entire variable domain, with the rest obtained from reference TRBV5-6 and TRBJ2-7, is as follows: DAGVTQSPTHLIKTRGQQVTLRCSPKSGHDTVSWYQQALGQGPQFIFQYYEEEERQRGNFPDRFSGHQFPNYSSELNVNALLLGDSALYLCASSSTGTASLEQYFGPGTRLTVT.

The V call is TRBV2, the J call TRBJ2-1; TRBD2 aligns across 11 bases. The germline gives CDR1 SNHLY, CDR2 FYNNEI. The CDR3 contains 12 residues. J lost 15 bases, V lost 6 bases, and 7 bases had no gene match. DNA of the CDR3: TGTGCCAGCAGCAGACTAGCGGGACTGTGGTTCTTC. Translating it yields CASSRLAGLWFF.

The rearrangement links TRBV9 to TRBJ2-5, with D tentatively TRBD1 or TRBD2 (5 bases each). Trimming cost V 1 base and J 5 bases, with 12 bases left between them. CDR3 length equals 14 residues. Germline-derived CDR1 and CDR2 are SGDLS and YYNGEE. The CDR3 loop reads CASSVMGREETQYF. DNA of the CDR3: TGTGCCAGCAGCGTAATGGGACGAGAGGAGACCCAGTACTTC.

This sequence joins TRBV5-8 and TRBJ1-2, with 7 positions matching TRBD1. The CDR3 sequence is 14 residues long. In germline, CDR1 is SGHTS, CDR2 YDEGEE. V lost 2 bases, J lost 4 bases, and 5 bases stayed unmatched. CDR3 nucleotide sequence: TGTGCCAGCAGCTTAAACAGGGGTGGCTATGGCTACACCTTC. It translates to CASSLNRGGYGYTF.

This clone came up a few times. The V and J genes are TRBV18 and TRBJ1-3; 10 bases are shared with TRBD1. V gave up 0 bases and J gave up 7 bases; unmatched junction bases: 3. CDR3 length: 15 amino acids. The germline gives CDR1 KGHSH, CDR2 LQKENI. The CDR3 here is CASSPPGTGENTIYF. CDR3 DNA sequence: TGTGCCAGCTCACCACCTGGGACAGGGGAGAACACCATATATTTT.

The chain combines TRBV11-3 with TRBJ2-7, with D perhaps matching TRBD1 (6 bases). The CDR3 totals 15 residues. Trimming took 2 bases from V and 1 from J, leaving 12 bases between them. The germline V gene encodes CDR1 SGHNT and CDR2 YENEEA. DNA of the CDR3: TGTGCCAGCAGCTTAAGGCAGGGGTCGTCCTACGAGCAGTACTTC. Its translation is CASSLRQGSSYEQYF. The entire variable domain, with the rest obtained from reference TRBV11-3 and TRBJ2-7, is as follows: EAGVVQSPRYKIIEKKQPVAFWCNPISGHNTLYWYLQNLGQGPELLIRYENEEAVDDSQLPKDRFSAERLKGVDSTLKIQPAELGDSAVYLCASSLRQGSSYEQYFGPGTRLTVT.

V usage is TRBV6-5 and J usage is TRBJ2-1; D is perhaps TRBD2 (7 bases). V was shortened by 7 bases and J by 6 bases, with 19 bases between the two germline ends. In germline, CDR1 is MNHEY, CDR2 SVGAGI. There are 15 residues in the CDR3. The CDR3 reads CASTRGGGRGNEQFF. CDR3 nucleotide sequence: TGTGCCAGCACTAGGGGGGGAGGGCGTGGCAATGAGCAGTTCTTC.

This sequence joins TRBV4-3 and TRBJ2-3; 7 bases are shared with TRBD2. V shed 0 bases, J shed 5 bases, and the junction held 8 bases outside the gene matches. The CDR3 runs to 16 residues. Germline CDR1 LGHNA, CDR2 YSLEER. As DNA, the CDR3 is TGCGCCAGCAGCCAAGATATGGCGGGAGTGGGAGATACGCAGTATTTT. Its translation is CASSQDMAGVGDTQYF.

The V call is TRBV30, the J call TRBJ1-3, with D possibly being TRBD1 (5 bases). The CDR3 extends over 17 amino acids. Germline lookup yields CDR1 GTSNPN and CDR2 SVGIG (reference sequence). The V and J ends lost 0 bases and 0 bases respectively, with 15 bases between them. CDR3 sequence: CAWSVQATFLSGNTIYF. The CDR3 DNA reads TGTGCCTGGAGTGTACAGGCCACTTTTCTCTCTGGAAACACCATATATTTT.

The rearrangement joins TRBV2 to TRBJ1-5, with a possible D match to TRBD1 (6 bases). The V and J ends lost 6 bases and 6 bases respectively, with 15 bases between them. The CDR3 runs to 14 residues. Looked up from germline, CDR1 is SNHLY and CDR2 is FYNNEI. DNA of the CDR3: TGTGCCAGCAGGGCTACAGGGTATGGTCAGCCCCAGCATTTT. This translates into CASRATGYGQPQHF.

The CDR3 loop is CASSSDRGAPQHF. CDR3 nucleotide sequence: TGTGCCAGCAGCTCGGACAGGGGAGCGCCCCAGCATTTT. The V and J genes are TRBV7-6 and TRBJ1-5, with 9 bases lining up with TRBD1. The ends lost 4 bases at V and 9 bases at J; junction bases unmatched: 4. The CDR3 spans 13 residues. Per germline, CDR1 SGHVS and CDR2 FNYEAQ.

The chain employs TRBV7-2 and TRBJ2-5; TRBD1 aligns across 9 bases. The CDR3 contains 17 residues. Germline-derived CDR1 and CDR2 are SGHTA and FQGNSA. Losses at the gene ends were 6 bases for V and 0 bases for J; bases not matched to a gene: 11. The CDR3 nucleotides are TGTGCCAGCAGTTTCGACAGGGGGGGCAGAAACCAAGAGACCCAGTACTTC. It yields the protein CASSFDRGGRNQETQYF.

Concerning this clone: The same CDR3 is also encoded by other DNA sequences in this sample. V gene TRBV5-1 combines with J gene TRBJ2-5, with TRBD1 as a possible D gene (6 bases). Germline V gene lookup returns CDR1 SGHRS and CDR2 YFSETQ. CDR3 size: 12 residues. V dropped 5 bases and J dropped 2 bases, with 7 bases sitting between them. The CDR3 nucleotides read TGCGCCAGCAGTGGACAGCAAGAGACCCAGTACTTC. Protein product: CASSGQQETQYF.

This clone was counted a few times. V is TRBV2 and J is TRBJ2-5; TRBD2 matches at 9 bases. The V and J ends lost 6 bases and 4 bases, in that order; junction bases with no gene match: 12. Germline V gene sequence: CDR1 SNHLY, CDR2 FYNNEI. This CDR3 is 16 amino acids long. The chain's CDR3 is CASRLSSGTLGETQYF. As DNA, the CDR3 is TGTGCCAGCAGGCTCTCTAGCGGGACCCTGGGAGAGACCCAGTACTTC. Supplemented by reference TRBV2 and TRBJ2-5, the full variable domain reads EPEVTQTPSHQVTQMGQEVILRCVPISNHLYFYWYRQILGQKVEFLVSFYNNEISEKSEIFDDQFSVERPDGSNFTLKIRSTKLEDSAMYFCASRLSSGTLGETQYFGPGTRLLVL.

J is TRBJ2-2 and V is TRBV30, with D perhaps being TRBD1 or TRBD2 (5 bases each). With 2 bases removed from V and 0 bases from J, the gap between germline ends came to 10 bases. Germline V lookup: CDR1 GTSNPN, CDR2 SVGIG (reference sequence). There are 15 residues in the CDR3. The chain's CDR3 is CAWSWGRPNTGELFF. The CDR3 bases are TGTGCCTGGAGTTGGGGACGGCCGAACACCGGGGAGCTGTTTTTT.

The V call is TRBV11-1, the J call TRBJ2-3; D call uncertain. Per the germline V gene, CDR1 is SGHAT and CDR2 is FQDESV (reference sequence). The CDR3 is made up of 13 amino acids. V shed 3 bases and J shed 5 bases, with 9 bases lying between them. The CDR3 DNA is TGTGCCAGCAGCTTCGGGCTAGTAGATACGCAGTATTTT. Protein: CASSFGLVDTQYF.

The chain has TRBV6-5 and TRBJ1-3; TRBD1 aligns across 7 bases. V was pared by 5 bases and J by 4 bases, with 5 bases of the junction left unmatched. The CDR3 runs 14 residues. Germline V CDR1 and CDR2: MNHEY, SVGAGI. This CDR3 is CASSRQGPGNTIYF. CDR3 nucleotide sequence: TGTGCCAGCAGTAGACAGGGTCCCGGAAACACCATATATTTT.

This clone appeared a single time. The chain joins TRBV19 to TRBJ1-2, with a possible D match to TRBD1 (5 bases). Germline assignment: CDR1 LNHDA and CDR2 SQIVND (reference sequence). The CDR3 totals 14 residues. Trimming stripped 2 bases from V and 0 bases from J, with 7 bases between. The CDR3 region is CASSITTANYGYTF. The DNA for the CDR3 is TGTGCCAGTAGTATAACGACAGCTAACTATGGCTACACCTTC. The variable domain in full, completed from reference TRBV19 and TRBJ1-2, reads DGGITQSPKYLFRKEGQNVTLSCEQNLNHDAMYWYRQDPGQGLRLIYYSQIVNDFQKGDIAEGYSVSREKKESFPLTVTSAQKNPTAFYLCASSITTANYGYTFGSGTRLTVV.

This clone was found a few times. Distinct nucleotide sequences in the sample also encode this CDR3. The V and J genes are TRBV9 and TRBJ1-2, with 7 bases fitting TRBD1. This CDR3 is 14 amino acids long. V lost 0 bases and J lost 1; bases outside the gene matches: 0. Germline V gene data show CDR1 as SGDLS and CDR2 as YYNGEE. In nucleotides, the CDR3 is TGTGCCAGCAGCGTAGGACAGGGTAACTATGGCTACACCTTC. Amino acids: CASSVGQGNYGYTF.